This T cell receptor beta chain appears in the sequencing data of a study of identical twins. The V gene's germline CDR1 is MNHEY and CDR2 SMNVEV (reference sequence). The CDR3 runs 14 residues. With 5 bases removed from V and 4 bases from J, the gap between germline ends came to 14 bases. A universal primer site was incorporated via template switching, and the cDNA contained unique molecular identifiers. Each CDR3 protein is one row after TCRdb ran MiXCR on the 5' RACE reads. Of approximately 230,000 distinct CDR3 sequences listed, around an eighth are singletons. This clonotype has ten or more counts.

The sequence came from a woman younger than 35 in good health. The chain links TRBV27 to TRBJ2-5; D is perhaps TRBD2 (6 bases). Input material: memory (CD45RO+) T cells sorted from blood. CDR3: CASSTERAGETQYF. The CDR3 DNA reads as TGTGCCAGCAGTACAGAGCGGGCCGGAGAGACCCAGTACTTC.